The sequence of this TCR beta chain was determined in a study of cytomegalovirus exposure and HLA in healthy donors. TCRdb keeps only in-frame clones here, not all; method: immunoSEQ multiplex PCR. The repertoire holds roughly 82,000 clones, with 85% to 95% as singletons. About this clone itself: Its antigen is still unknown.

General study results and limits: The study found most TCR sequences rare, yet found some public TCRs in many donors.

This CDR3 has 16 amino acids. Trimming cost V 5 bases and J 2 bases; bases outside gene matches: 8. The germline gives CDR1 SGHDN, CDR2 FVKESK. The sequenced material came from PBMCs. The receptor's source is a man aged 18 to 35 in good health and CMV-seronegative. The rearrangement links TRBV14 to TRBJ2-3; 9 nucleotides agree with TRBD2. The CDR3 DNA is TGTGCCAGCAGCTCCAGACTAGCGGCCTCCACAGATACGCAGTATTTT. Translation gives CASSSRLAASTDTQYF.